These 29 T cell receptor beta chains were all obtained from the same sample, sequenced in a study of shared clonotypes between healthy human individuals. This table comes from immunoSEQ multiplex PCR, and its TCRdb copy is limited to in-frame clones, with some not included. The sample has some 2.3 million clones; 93% are singletons. The sequencing input was naive CD4+ T cells from PBMCs. Described subset: CD45RA+ positively selected. The receptors here all came from a man between 18 and 35 years old in good health. Some clones in this sample may be carry-over from other donors' samples.

The chain has TRBV11-3 and TRBJ2-1; weak D call: TRBD2 (6 bases). The CDR3 is 15 amino acids. V lost 4 bases to trimming and J lost 7 bases, with 17 bases between them. CDR1 is SGHNT, CDR2 YENEEA, per germline. This chain's CDR3 is CASSSWGRSKNEQFF. Written as DNA, the CDR3 is TGTGCCAGCAGCTCATGGGGGAGGAGTAAAAATGAGCAGTTCTTC.

The V and J genes are TRBV28 and TRBJ1-1; D gene uncertain. The V end lost 3 bases, the J end lost 2 bases, and 19 bases lay between the germline ends. There are 17 residues in the CDR3. Germline V gene data show CDR1 as MDHEN and CDR2 as SYDVKM. For the CDR3, the DNA is TGTGCCAGCAGTTTCGTATTGGGCGGAACGGTTAACACTGAAGCTTTCTTT. Its protein product is CASSFVLGGTVNTEAFF. The full variable domain, with the rest looked up from reference TRBV28 and TRBJ1-1, is DVKVTQSSRYLVKRTGEKVFLECVQDMDHENMFWYRQDPGLGLRLIYFSYDVKMKEKGDIPEGYSVSREKKERFSLILESASTNQTSMYLCASSFVLGGTVNTEAFFGQGTRLTVV.

The gene calls are TRBV18 and TRBJ1-5, with TRBD1 matching 7 bases. This CDR3 has 17 amino acids. The J segment lost 0 bases and the V segment lost 4 bases, leaving 9 bases of the junction unmatched. The V gene's germline CDR1 is KGHSH and CDR2 LQKENI. The CDR3 sequence is CASSLTTGANSNQPQHF. CDR3 nucleotides: TGTGCCAGCTCACTAACAACAGGGGCGAATAGCAATCAGCCCCAGCATTTT.

This rearrangement joins TRBV27 to TRBJ2-5, with D unclear. Germline-derived CDR1 and CDR2 are MNHEY and SMNVEV (reference sequence). V was shortened by 10 bases and J by 0 bases, with 15 bases between the two germline ends. CDR3 length: 14 residues. CDR3 loop: CATSFRADQETQYF. DNA of the CDR3: TGTGCCACCTCCTTTAGAGCAGACCAAGAGACCCAGTACTTC.

V and J are TRBV6-1 and TRBJ2-3, with TRBD2 matching over 11 bases. This CDR3 is 13 amino acids long. The V and J ends lost 8 bases and 4 bases, in that order; junction bases with no gene match: 2. Looked up from germline, CDR1 is MNHNS and CDR2 is SASEGT. The CDR3 is CASLAGGSDTQYF. In nucleotides, the CDR3 is TGTGCCAGCCTAGCGGGAGGTTCAGATACGCAGTATTTT.

V and J are TRBV4-1 and TRBJ2-5, with D uncertain. CDR1 is MGHRA and CDR2 is YSYEKL in the germline V gene. This CDR3 is built from 13 residues. Trimming shortened V by 2 bases and J by 5 bases, and 9 bases separated the two germline ends. In nucleotides, the CDR3 is TGCGCCAGCAGCCAAAATGGACCGGAGACCCAGTACTTC. It yields the protein CASSQNGPETQYF.

J is TRBJ1-1 and V is TRBV6-5; 9 nucleotides match TRBD1. Germline CDR1 and CDR2: MNHEY and SVGAGI. CDR3 size: 15 residues. The ends lost 4 bases at V and 4 bases at J; junction bases unmatched: 7. The CDR3 DNA reads TGTGCCAGCAGTTGGACAGGGGCGGCTCGCACTGAAGCTTTCTTT. Protein product: CASSWTGAARTEAFF.

The rearrangement uses TRBV6-5 and TRBJ1-1, with a tentative D call TRBD1 (5 bases). The V gene's germline CDR1 is MNHEY and CDR2 SVGAGI. V was cut by 6 bases and J by 11 bases, with 19 bases left in between. The CDR3 loop spans 13 amino acids. The CDR3 DNA is TGTGCCAGCAGCTTCTTGACAGAGAGTAGGGCTTTCTTT. The encoded protein is CASSFLTESRAFF.

The chain links TRBV2 to TRBJ2-2, with 9 bases identical to TRBD2. Trimming removed 4 bases from V and 3 bases from J; junction bases left unmatched: 0. This CDR3 is built from 14 residues. Germline V CDR1 and CDR2: SNHLY, FYNNEI. CDR3 protein: CASSVAGDTGELFF. CDR3 in DNA: TGTGCCAGCAGTGTAGCGGGAGACACCGGGGAGCTGTTTTTT.

This rearrangement joins TRBV20-1 to TRBJ2-3, with TRBD1 as a possible D gene (5 bases). Germline assignment: CDR1 DFQATT and CDR2 SNEGSKA (reference sequence). The CDR3 consists of 11 residues. CDR3 nucleotides: TGCAGAGCAGGGCACACAGATACGCAGTATTTT. Its translation is CRAGHTDTQYF.

The chain links TRBV7-8 to TRBJ1-2; D is undetermined. Germline CDR1 is SGHVS and CDR2 is FQNEAQ. The CDR3 is 15 residues long. Trimming stripped 2 bases from V and 2 bases from J, with 12 bases between. The CDR3 loop is CASSLRVLGNYGYTF. The CDR3 DNA is TGTGCCAGCAGCTTACGGGTCTTGGGGAACTATGGCTACACCTTC.

The chain carries TRBV11-2 and TRBJ2-7, with D hard to call. The germline gives CDR1 SGHAT, CDR2 FQNNGV. The CDR3 runs 16 residues. V dropped 1 base and J dropped 0 bases, with 13 bases sitting between them. CDR3 region: CASSLGQILPSYEQYF. The CDR3 DNA reads as TGTGCCAGCAGCTTAGGACAAATCTTGCCCTCCTACGAGCAGTACTTC.

The chain employs TRBV7-9 and TRBJ2-1; D is ambiguous. CDR1 SEHNR and CDR2 FQNEAQ come from the germline V gene (reference sequence). The ends were cut back, 4 bases at V and 0 bases at J, with 13 bases in the middle. The CDR3 is 16 amino acids. The CDR3 sequence: CASSSNDGSSYNEQFF. The CDR3 DNA reads as TGTGCCAGCAGCTCCAATGACGGAAGCTCCTACAATGAGCAGTTCTTC.

This clone was counted a single time. The chain recombines TRBV7-9 with TRBJ1-2, with TRBD1 identical over 7 bases. Germline lookup yields CDR1 SEHNR and CDR2 FQNEAQ (reference sequence). CDR3 size: 16 residues. The J segment lost 6 bases and the V segment lost 5 bases, leaving 15 bases of the junction unmatched. The chain's CDR3 is CASSTYLQGEGNGYTF. The DNA of the CDR3 is TGTGCCAGCAGCACCTACCTCCAGGGGGAGGGAAATGGCTACACCTTC.

CDR3 residues: CASSLLGGPNNEQFF. The CDR3 DNA follows: TGCGCCAGCAGCTTGTTGGGCGGACCAAACAATGAGCAGTTCTTC. The chain carries TRBV5-1 and TRBJ2-1; D is undetermined. V dropped 1 base and J dropped 5 bases, with 13 bases sitting between them. The CDR3 covers 15 residues. Germline V CDR1 and CDR2: SGHRS, YFSETQ.

This clone appeared a single time. The genes are TRBV5-4 and TRBJ1-2; TRBD1 is a possible D gene (6 bases). V lost 4 bases and J lost 8, with 18 bases in between. This CDR3 spans 14 amino acids. Germline V gene lookup returns CDR1 SGHNT and CDR2 YYREEE (reference sequence). The CDR3 spells CASSLPPGAEGYTF. The DNA of the CDR3 is TGTGCCAGCAGCCTACCCCCGGGGGCGGAGGGCTACACCTTC.

The chain recombines TRBV10-1 with TRBJ2-2; perhaps TRBD1 as D (6 bases). Trimming pared 6 bases from V and 4 bases from J, leaving 15 bases between. This CDR3 spans 15 amino acids. Germline values: CDR1 WNHNN, CDR2 SYGVQD (reference sequence). The CDR3 loop reads CASSSTGSSTGELFF. CDR3 nucleotide sequence: TGCGCCAGCAGCAGCACAGGGTCGAGCACCGGGGAGCTGTTTTTT.

The CDR3 DNA reads TGTGCCAGCACGGGTGAGGATACGCAGTATTTT. Translated: CASTGEDTQYF. V gene TRBV7-2 combines with J gene TRBJ2-3; the D is unclear. V gave up 7 bases and J gave up 6 bases, with 8 bases separating them. The CDR3 has 11 amino acids. Germline V lookup: CDR1 SGHTA, CDR2 FQGNSA.

V gene TRBV28 combines with J gene TRBJ2-1; weak D call: TRBD2 (5 bases). The V gene lost 3 bases and the J gene lost 2 bases, with 14 bases spanning the gap. Germline CDR1 MDHEN, CDR2 SYDVKM. The CDR3 consists of 16 residues. CDR3 DNA: TGTGCCAGCAGTTTCACCGAGGACGGGACCTACAATGAGCAGTTCTTC. It is translated as CASSFTEDGTYNEQFF.

The chain links TRBV5-1 to TRBJ2-3, with 16 bases matching TRBD2. The CDR3 is 15 residues long. The junction had 2 bases not matched to a gene; V was cut back by 4 bases and J by 6 bases. CDR1 and CDR2 from the germline V gene are SGHRS and YFSETQ. This CDR3 is CASSVGLAGGDTQYF. DNA for the CDR3: TGCGCCAGCAGCGTGGGACTAGCGGGAGGGGATACGCAGTATTTT.

A note on this clone: The same CDR3 is also encoded by other DNA sequences in this sample. The chain couples TRBV2 to TRBJ1-5; D gene ambiguous. V was trimmed by 4 bases and J by 2 bases, leaving 6 bases between them. The CDR3 is made up of 13 amino acids. Germline values: CDR1 SNHLY, CDR2 FYNNEI. As DNA, the CDR3 is TGTGCCAGCAGTGGTACGGGCAATCAGCCCCAGCATTTT. It translates to CASSGTGNQPQHF.

This chain links TRBV5-1 with TRBJ2-5; D perhaps matches TRBD1 (6 bases). Germline CDR1 and CDR2: SGHRS and YFSETQ. V gave up 7 bases and J gave up 5 bases, with 15 bases separating them. This CDR3 has 13 residues. The CDR3 loop reads CASHGQPRETQYF. The CDR3 bases are TGCGCCAGCCACGGACAGCCTCGGGAGACCCAGTACTTC.

The V and J genes are TRBV7-8 and TRBJ2-7; 13 bases are a match to TRBD2. V lost 4 bases, J lost 4 bases, and 7 bases stayed unmatched. From germline, CDR1 is SGHVS and CDR2 FQNEAQ. The CDR3 consists of 16 residues. CDR3 region: CASSSRGTSGVYEQYF. The CDR3 DNA is TGTGCCAGCAGCTCCCGAGGGACTAGCGGGGTGTACGAGCAGTACTTC.

The chain has TRBV5-1 and TRBJ1-3; D is possibly TRBD1 (5 bases). V lost 0 bases, J lost 0 bases, and 13 bases lay in between. The CDR3 consists of 17 residues. Germline CDR1 is SGHRS and CDR2 is YFSETQ. CDR3 loop: CASSLGPQGNSGNTIYF. CDR3 bases: TGCGCCAGCAGCTTGGGCCCTCAGGGCAACTCTGGAAACACCATATATTTT.

V gene TRBV27 combines with J gene TRBJ2-7, with 8 nucleotides matching TRBD1. Trimming took 4 bases from V and 2 from J; bases not matched to a gene: 10. From germline, CDR1 is MNHEY and CDR2 SMNVEV (reference sequence). The CDR3 spans 16 residues. CDR3 sequence: CASSWTSQGGAYEQYF. CDR3 nucleotide sequence: TGTGCCAGCAGTTGGACATCACAGGGGGGAGCCTACGAGCAGTACTTC.

This chain joins TRBV6-1 and TRBJ2-1; tentatively, D is TRBD2 (5 bases). The CDR3 covers 15 residues. Per germline, CDR1 MNHNS and CDR2 SASEGT. Between the trimmed V and J ends, which lost 1 base and 2 bases, there was a span of 9 bases. CDR3 sequence (DNA): TGTGCCAGCAGTGAAGGACTACCACCCTACAATGAGCAGTTCTTC. Residues: CASSEGLPPYNEQFF.

The chain carries TRBV28 and TRBJ2-2; tentatively, D is TRBD2 (7 bases). CDR3 size: 17 residues. The V and J ends lost 4 bases and 4 bases respectively, with 19 bases between them. Germline CDR1 MDHEN, CDR2 SYDVKM. The DNA for the CDR3 is TGTGCCAGCAGTTCTTTCTTAGGGGGAGGGCCCACCGGGGAGCTGTTTTTT. This sequence encodes CASSSFLGGGPTGELFF.

The rearrangement uses TRBV28 and TRBJ1-1, with 9 bases that match TRBD1. V shed 2 bases, J shed 6 bases, and the junction held 7 bases outside the gene matches. CDR1 is MDHEN and CDR2 is SYDVKM in the germline V gene. CDR3 size: 15 residues. CDR3 loop: CASSLRGQGGAEAFF. Written as DNA, the CDR3 is TGTGCCAGCAGTTTAAGGGGACAGGGAGGGGCTGAAGCTTTCTTT.

V usage is TRBV7-9 and J usage is TRBJ2-3, with D perhaps matching TRBD2 (6 bases). The CDR3 extends over 14 amino acids. Germline CDR1 reads SEHNR; CDR2 reads FQNEAQ (reference sequence). V was cut by 1 base and J by 3 bases, with 8 bases left in between. For the CDR3, the DNA is TGTGCCAGCAGCTTAGAGCGGGCGACAGATACGCAGTATTTT. Translating gives CASSLERATDTQYF. Variable domain in full (rest from reference TRBV7-9 and TRBJ2-3): DTGVSQNPRHKITKRGQNVTFRCDPISEHNRLYWYRQTLGQGPEFLTYFQNEAQLEKSRLLSDRFSAERPKGSFSTLEIQRTEQGDSAMYLCASSLERATDTQYFGPGTRLTVL.